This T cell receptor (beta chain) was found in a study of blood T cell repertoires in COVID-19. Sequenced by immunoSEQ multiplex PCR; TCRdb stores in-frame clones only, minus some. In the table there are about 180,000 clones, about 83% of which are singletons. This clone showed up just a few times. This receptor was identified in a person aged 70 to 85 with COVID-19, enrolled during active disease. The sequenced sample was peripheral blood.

DNA of the CDR3: TGCGCCAGCAGCCTCAGGGCCCCGAGGGAAAAACTGTTTTTT. This gives the protein CASSLRAPREKLFF. The rearrangement uses TRBV5-1 and TRBJ1-4; D is possibly TRBD1 (5 bases). The V gene lost 4 bases and the J gene lost 8 bases, with 15 bases spanning the gap. The CDR3 length is 14 residues. The germline V gene encodes CDR1 SGHRS and CDR2 YFSETQ.